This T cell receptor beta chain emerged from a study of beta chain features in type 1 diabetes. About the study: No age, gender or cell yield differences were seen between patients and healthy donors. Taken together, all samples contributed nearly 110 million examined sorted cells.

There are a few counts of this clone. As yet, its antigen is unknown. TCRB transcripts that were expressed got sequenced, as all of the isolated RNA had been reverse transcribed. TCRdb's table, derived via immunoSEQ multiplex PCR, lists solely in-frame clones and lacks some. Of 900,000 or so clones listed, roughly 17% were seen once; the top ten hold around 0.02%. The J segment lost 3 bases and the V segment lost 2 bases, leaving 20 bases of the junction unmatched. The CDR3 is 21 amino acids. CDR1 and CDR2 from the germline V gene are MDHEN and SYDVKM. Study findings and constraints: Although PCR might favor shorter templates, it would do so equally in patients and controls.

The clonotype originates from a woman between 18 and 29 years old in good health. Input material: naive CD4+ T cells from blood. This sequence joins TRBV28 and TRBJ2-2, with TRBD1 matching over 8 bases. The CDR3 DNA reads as TGTGCCAGCAGTTTAGACTACCTCCGTCAAGGGACAGGTTTTTACACCGGGGAGCTGTTTTTT. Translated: CASSLDYLRQGTGFYTGELFF.